This T cell receptor (beta chain) was captured by sequencing in a study of blood T cell repertoires in COVID-19. Overall study context: Italy, Spain and the United States were the sources of the convalescent and acute COVID-19 samples.

In the original workflow: For nucleated cells, counts were estimated from reference gene primer amplification. Profiled with immunoSEQ multiplex PCR; TCRdb holds only in-frame clones, not every one. V and J calls and clone size are as listed in that table; D and trimming were resolved from the DNA. This sample has about 64,000 clones, with 82% found just once. Germline trimming cut 7 bases from V and 4 bases from J; bases unmatched to any gene: 4. CDR1 is MNHEY, CDR2 SVGAGI, per germline. The CDR3 runs to 14 residues. The chain is built from TRBV6-5 and TRBJ2-5; 12 bases are shared with TRBD2. This receptor was identified in a human donor in a cohort sampled during active COVID-19. The sample taken for sequencing was peripheral blood. Here the CDR3 reads CASMASGGGETQYF. CDR3 bases: TGTGCCAGCATGGCTAGCGGGGGGGGAGAGACCCAGTACTTC.